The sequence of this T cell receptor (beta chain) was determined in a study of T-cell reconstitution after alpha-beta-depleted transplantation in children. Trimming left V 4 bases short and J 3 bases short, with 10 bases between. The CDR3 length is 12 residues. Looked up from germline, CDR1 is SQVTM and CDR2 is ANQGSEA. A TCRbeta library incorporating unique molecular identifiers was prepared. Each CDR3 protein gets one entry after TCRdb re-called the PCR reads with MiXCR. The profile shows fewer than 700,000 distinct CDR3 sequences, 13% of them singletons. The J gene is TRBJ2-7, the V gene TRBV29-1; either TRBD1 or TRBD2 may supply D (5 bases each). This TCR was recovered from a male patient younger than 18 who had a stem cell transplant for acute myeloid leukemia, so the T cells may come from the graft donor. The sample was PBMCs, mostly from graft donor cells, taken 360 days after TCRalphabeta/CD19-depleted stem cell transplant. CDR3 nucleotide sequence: TGCAGCGTTGGGGACGCTGGCTACGAGCAGTACTTC. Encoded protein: CSVGDAGYEQYF.